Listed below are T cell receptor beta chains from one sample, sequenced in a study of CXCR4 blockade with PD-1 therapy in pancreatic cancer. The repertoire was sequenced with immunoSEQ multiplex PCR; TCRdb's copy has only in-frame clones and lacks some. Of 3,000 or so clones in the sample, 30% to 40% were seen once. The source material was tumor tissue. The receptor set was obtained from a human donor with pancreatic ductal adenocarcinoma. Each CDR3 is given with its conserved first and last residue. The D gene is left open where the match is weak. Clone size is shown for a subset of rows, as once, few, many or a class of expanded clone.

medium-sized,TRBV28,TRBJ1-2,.,TGTGCCAGCAGCCCACTCTACCTGGTCGGTGGCTACACCTTC,CASSPLYLVGGYTF
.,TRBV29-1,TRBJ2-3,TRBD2,TGCAGCGTTCCGTTCGGGGGGTTATCCTTCACAGATACGCAGTATTTT,CSVPFGGLSFTDTQYF
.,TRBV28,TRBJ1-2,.,TGTGCCAGCAGTTTTTACCGGGGGCAGGTCAATGGCTACACCTTC,CASSFYRGQVNGYTF
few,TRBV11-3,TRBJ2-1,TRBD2,TGTGCCAGCAGCTTTCGACTAGCGGGGGCCGGGGATGAGCAGTTCTTC,CASSFRLAGAGDEQFF
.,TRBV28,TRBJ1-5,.,TGTGCCAGCAGTTTAGCACACAGCAATCAGCCCCAGCATTTT,CASSLAHSNQPQHF
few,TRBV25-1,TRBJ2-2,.,TGTGCCAGCAGTGAGGCGGGGTTCGGGGAGCTGTTTTTT,CASSEAGFGELFF
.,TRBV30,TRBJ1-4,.,TGTGCCCGGACCGGAACTACAACTAATGAAAAACTGTTTTTT,CARTGTTTNEKLFF
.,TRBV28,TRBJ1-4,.,TGTGCCAGCAGTCCCCGACAGGTTAATGAAAAACTGTTTTTT,CASSPRQVNEKLFF
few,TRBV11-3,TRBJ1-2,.,TGTGCCAGCAGCCCGAGGACAGCCGACTATGGCTACACCTTC,CASSPRTADYGYTF
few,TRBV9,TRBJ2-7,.,TGTGCCAGCAGTGAATTAGGGGGGCCATACGAGCAGTACTTC,CASSELGGPYEQYF
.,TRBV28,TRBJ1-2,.,TGTGCCATCCTCCATTTCGGACACTATGGCTACACCTTC,CAILHFGHYGYTF
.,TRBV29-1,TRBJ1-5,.,TGCAGCGTTGAAGATGAGGGACAGCCCCAGCATTTT,CSVEDEGQPQHF
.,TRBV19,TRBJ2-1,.,TGTGCCAGTAGTCCCGGGGGGCCGTACAATGAGCAGTTCTTC,CASSPGGPYNEQFF
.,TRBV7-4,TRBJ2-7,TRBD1,TGTGCCAGCAGCTCCCGGACAGGTCGACTGTACGAGCAGTACTTC,CASSSRTGRLYEQYF
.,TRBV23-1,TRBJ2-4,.,TGCGCCAGCAGCCAAGAAAGGGGTGCGGCCAAAAACATTCAGTACTTC,CASSQERGAAKNIQYF
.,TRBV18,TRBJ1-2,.,TGTGCCAGCTCACCGGGGTCCAGTAGGAGCTACACCTTC,CASSPGSSRSYTF
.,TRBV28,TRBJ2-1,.,TGTGCCAGCAGCCCTTCGGGTAGGGCTTACAATGAGCAGTTCTTC,CASSPSGRAYNEQFF
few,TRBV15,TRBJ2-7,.,TGTGCCACCAGCAGAGATTCCAGGCTAGGCGAGCAGTACTTC,CATSRDSRLGEQYF
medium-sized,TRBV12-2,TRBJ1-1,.,TGTGCGTCACCCCGGGACAGGGGGCCAGGGGACACTGAAGCTTTCTTT,CASPRDRGPGDTEAFF
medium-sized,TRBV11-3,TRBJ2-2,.,TGTGCCAGCAGCTTAGGGGCAGGAAACACCGGGGAGCTGTTTTTT,CASSLGAGNTGELFF
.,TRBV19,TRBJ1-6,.,TGTGCCAGTAGCCCTTCGGCTGGGCTCAGTAATTCACCCCTCCACTTT,CASSPSAGLSNSPLHF
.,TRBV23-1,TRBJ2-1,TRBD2,TGCGCCAGCAGCACTGACGGGACTAGCGTGGACAATGAGCAGTTCTTC,CASSTDGTSVDNEQFF
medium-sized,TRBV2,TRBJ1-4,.,TGTGCCAGCAGTGAACCGTTACAGCTGGGAACTAATGAAAAACTGTTTTTT,CASSEPLQLGTNEKLFF
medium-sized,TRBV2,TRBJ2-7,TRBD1,TGTGCCAGCAGTGTCCAAGGGGGCTTCTACGAGCAGTACTTC,CASSVQGGFYEQYF
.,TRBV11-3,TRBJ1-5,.,TGTGCCAGCAGCTTAGTAGACAGGAGCAATCAGCCCCAGCATTTT,CASSLVDRSNQPQHF
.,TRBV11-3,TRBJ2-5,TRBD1,TGTGCCAGCAGCTCCGACAGGGCTGCATGGGAGACCCAGTACTTC,CASSSDRAAWETQYF
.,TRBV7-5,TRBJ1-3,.,TGTGCCAGCAGCTTGACAGGACGTGGAAACACCATATATTTT,CASSLTGRGNTIYF
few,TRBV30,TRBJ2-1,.,TGTGCCAGCTACTGGAGCTCCTACAATGAGCAGTTCTTC,CASYWSSYNEQFF
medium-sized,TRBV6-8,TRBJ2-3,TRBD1,TGTGCCAGCAGTGCGACAGGGGGTGGAGATACGCAGTATTTT,CASSATGGGDTQYF
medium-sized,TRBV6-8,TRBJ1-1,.,TGTGCCAGCACCGCCGGGCGTTGGGGTACTGAAGCTTTCTTT,CASTAGRWGTEAFF
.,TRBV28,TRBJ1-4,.,TGTGCCAGCAGTGATTCACAGGGAAGGGGGTTAAAACTGTTTTTT,CASSDSQGRGLKLFF
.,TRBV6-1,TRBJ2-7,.,TGTGCCAGCAGTGAAGCGGGGGGATCCTACGAGCAGTACTTC,CASSEAGGSYEQYF
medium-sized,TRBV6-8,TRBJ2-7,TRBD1,TGTGCCAGCAGCTACGACAGGGAAAGCTACGAGCAGTACTTC,CASSYDRESYEQYF
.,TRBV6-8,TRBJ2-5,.,TGTGCCATCAGACCAGACACGGTCCAAGAGACCCAGTACTTC,CAIRPDTVQETQYF
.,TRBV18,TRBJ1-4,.,TGTGCCAGCTCACCAGACAGCGGTCGGGCTAATGAAAAACTGTTTTTT,CASSPDSGRANEKLFF